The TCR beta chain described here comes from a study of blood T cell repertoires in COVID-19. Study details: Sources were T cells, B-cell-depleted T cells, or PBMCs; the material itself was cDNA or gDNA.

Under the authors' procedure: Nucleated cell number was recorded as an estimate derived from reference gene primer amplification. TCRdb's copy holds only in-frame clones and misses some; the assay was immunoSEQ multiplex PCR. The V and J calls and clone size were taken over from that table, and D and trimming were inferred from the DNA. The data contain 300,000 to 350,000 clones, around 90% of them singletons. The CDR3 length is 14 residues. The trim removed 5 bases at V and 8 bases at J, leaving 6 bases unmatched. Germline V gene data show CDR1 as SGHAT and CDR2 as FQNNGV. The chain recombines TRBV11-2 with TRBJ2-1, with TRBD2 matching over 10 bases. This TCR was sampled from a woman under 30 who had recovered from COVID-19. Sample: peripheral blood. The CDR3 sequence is CASSPRTSGDEQFF. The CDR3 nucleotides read TGTGCCAGCAGCCCACGGACTAGCGGCGATGAGCAGTTCTTC.